This T cell receptor beta chain was observed in a study of regulatory T cells in long-lasting Graves disease. Germline CDR1 and CDR2: SEHNR and FQNEAQ (reference sequence). This CDR3 has 11 amino acids. The V and J ends lost 7 bases and 2 bases respectively, with 4 bases between them. Noted time point: newly diagnosed GD, antithyroid drugs for less than 3 months. There was RNA extracted from PBMCs, and the TCR library was made from it. Library construction for TCR beta used iRepertoire HTBI primers and Arm-PCR of CDR3 regions. TCRdb re-analysed the multiplex PCR reads in MiXCR, keeping a single row per CDR3 protein. The profile covers approximately 230,000 distinct CDR3 sequences, with approximately 20% appearing a single time and over 20% taken by the ten largest. This clonotype appeared many times. Its antigen is undetermined. Study-level findings and limits: Persistent disease preferred TRBV28, TRBJ1-2 and TRBJ2-5; new disease, TRBV20-1 and TRBJ2-1.

The rearrangement joins TRBV7-9 to TRBJ2-3; D unclear. The input for sequencing was peripheral blood mononuclear cells (PBMCs), taken at new diagnosis, from a patient treated with antithyroid drugs. The TCR comes from a female donor with Graves disease. This chain's CDR3 is CASTITDTQYF. Here the CDR3 DNA reads TGTGCCAGCACCATCACAGATACGCAGTATTTT. Full variable domain (remainder filled in from reference TRBV7-9 and TRBJ2-3): DTGVSQNPRHKITKRGQNVTFRCDPISEHNRLYWYRQTLGQGPEFLTYFQNEAQLEKSRLLSDRFSAERPKGSFSTLEIQRTEQGDSAMYLCASTITDTQYFGPGTRLTVL.